The 13 T cell receptor beta chains given below trace back to one sample, sequenced in a study of T cell clonality in common variable immunodeficiency. Profiling relied on immunoSEQ multiplex PCR, and the TCRdb table lists in-frame clones only, not all of them. This repertoire holds 40,000 to 50,000 clones, and none appear only once. Sequenced material: peripheral blood mononuclear cells. The receptors originated from a person aged 18 to 75 in good health.

This clone was recorded at least ten times. Sequencing ends 3 residues short of the CDR3 end; the germline J gene provides the rest. The V gene is TRBV5-1, the J gene TRBJ1-2; 7 bases match TRBD1. V was pared by 5 bases and J by 6 bases, with 10 bases of the junction left unmatched. CDR1 is SGHRS and CDR2 is YFSETQ in the germline V gene. The CDR3 covers 14 residues. CDR3: CASRRDRGGDGYTF. The sequenced CDR3 bases are TGCGCCAGCAGACGGGACAGAGGGGGTGATGGC.

This clone was seen at least ten times. The read falls 3 residues short of the CDR3 end, and the missing part is taken from the germline J gene. The gene calls are TRBV7-2 and TRBJ1-5; D gene ambiguous. Germline V gene sequence: CDR1 SGHTA, CDR2 FQGNSA. Trimming pared 5 bases from V and 3 bases from J, leaving 8 bases between. The CDR3 consists of 13 residues. The sequenced part of the CDR3 DNA is TGTGCCAGCAGCCGTCTTTACAATCAGCCC. As protein: CASSRLYNQP. The whole CDR3 is CASSRLYNQPQHF.

At least ten counts were recorded for this clone. The read terminates 3 residues ahead of where the CDR3 ends, so the germline J gene completes it. V gene TRBV11-1 combines with J gene TRBJ2-3; 8 nucleotides match TRBD1. V was clipped by 5 bases and J by 3 bases; unmatched bases: 7. The CDR3 runs 15 residues. Germline values: CDR1 SGHAT, CDR2 FQDESV (reference sequence). The chain's CDR3 is CASSLDRGRTDTQYF. Incomplete CDR3 DNA: TGTGCCAGCAGCCTAGACAGGGGTAGGACAGATACG.

There are many counts of this clone. The sequenced CDR3 bases are TGTGCCAGTAGTATAGATTTAGGAGCGGGAGCCTACGAG. This gives the protein CASSIDLGAGAYE. The CDR3 as a whole reads CASSIDLGAGAYEQYF. The J gene is TRBJ2-7, the V gene TRBV19; 8 bases agree with TRBD2. The read finishes 3 residues shy of the CDR3 end, and the germline J gene is used to complete it. Germline values: CDR1 LNHDA, CDR2 SQIVND (reference sequence). The ends lost 0 bases at V and 2 bases at J; junction bases unmatched: 6. The length of the CDR3 is 16 residues. Full variable domain (missing parts from reference TRBV19 and TRBJ2-7): DGGITQSPKYLFRKEGQNVTLSCEQNLNHDAMYWYRQDPGQGLRLIYYSQIVNDFQKGDIAEGYSVSREKKESFPLTVTSAQKNPTAFYLCASSIDLGAGAYEQYFGPGTRLTVT.

This clone was observed at least ten times. Read data end 3 residues before the CDR3 end; the end is taken from the germline J gene. This chain joins TRBV11-2 and TRBJ1-1; D is possibly TRBD1 (6 bases). The germline V gene encodes CDR1 SGHAT and CDR2 FQNNGV. Trimming removed 5 bases from V and 1 base from J, with 14 bases in between. The CDR3 consists of 15 residues. CDR3 in amino acids: CASSTRQAGNTEAFF. Partial CDR3 DNA: TGTGCCAGCAGCACACGACAGGCCGGGAACACTGAA.

Ten or more counts support this clone. The read stops 3 residues short of the end of the CDR3; the missing end is completed from the germline J gene. The chain uses TRBV19 and TRBJ2-7, with a tentative D call TRBD2 (5 bases). The CDR3 covers 12 residues. Trimming pared 10 bases from V and 4 bases from J, leaving 14 bases between. Germline V gene lookup returns CDR1 LNHDA and CDR2 SQIVND (reference sequence). The CDR3 reads CATTSRRYEQYF. Incomplete CDR3 DNA: TGTGCCACTACTTCCAGGAGGTACGAG. Based on the CDR3 plus reference TRBV19 and TRBJ2-7, the full variable domain is DGGITQSPKYLFRKEGQNVTLSCEQNLNHDAMYWYRQDPGQGLRLIYYSQIVNDFQKGDIAEGYSVSREKKESFPLTVTSAQKNPTAFYLCATTSRRYEQYFGPGTRLTVT.

In its sample, this clone was seen many times. CDR3 sequence: CASSLPLGAEETQYF. Partial CDR3 DNA: TGCGCCAGCAGCTTGCCCCTAGGGGCGGAAGAGACC. This chain links TRBV5-1 with TRBJ2-5; maybe TRBD1 (5 bases). The CDR3 goes on 3 residues after the read ends, and that part is filled in from the germline J gene. Germline V gene data show CDR1 as SGHRS and CDR2 as YFSETQ. Trimming took off 1 base at V and 3 bases at J, with 13 bases between the two ends. This CDR3 region has 15 residues.

This clone was picked up many times. The CDR3 end lies 3 residues beyond the end of the read and is filled in from the germline J gene. This chain links TRBV20-1 with TRBJ1-2, with TRBD1 identical over 10 bases. With V trimmed by 6 bases and J by 5 bases, 6 bases remained unmatched. The CDR3 length is 13 residues. CDR1 DFQATT and CDR2 SNEGSKA come from the germline V gene (reference sequence). The CDR3 DNA, read in part, is TGCAGTGCCAGACAGGGGGCAGGGTATGGC. Its protein product is CSARQGAGYG. The whole CDR3 sequence reads CSARQGAGYGYTF.

At least ten counts were recorded for this clone. The CDR3 end falls 3 residues outside the read, so it is completed with the germline J gene. The V and J genes are TRBV29-1 and TRBJ2-5; D uncertain. The V end lost 8 bases, the J end lost 4 bases, and 17 bases lay between the germline ends. The V gene's germline CDR1 is SQVTM and CDR2 ANQGSEA. This CDR3 comprises 13 residues. The CDR3: CSLTQEDRETQYF. Incomplete CDR3 DNA: TGCAGCCTGACCCAGGAAGATCGAGAGACC.

At least ten counts were recorded for this clone. The read is 3 residues too short to cover the CDR3 end, so that end is filled in from the germline J gene. The chain uses TRBV19 and TRBJ2-6, with TRBD1 as a possible D gene (5 bases). Trimming stripped 5 bases from V and 2 bases from J, with 13 bases between. Germline CDR1 reads LNHDA; CDR2 reads SQIVND (reference sequence). This CDR3 is built from 16 residues. The CDR3 bases that were read are TGTGCCAGTAGTGACGGCAGGGTGGCTGGGGCCAACGTC. Translation gives CASSDGRVAGANV. The entire CDR3 sequence reads CASSDGRVAGANVLTF.

This clone was counted ten times or more. The CDR3 extends 3 residues past the end of the read, so its final part is completed from the germline J gene. This chain connects TRBV20-1 to TRBJ2-6; D uncertain. CDR3 size: 15 residues. Trimming took 0 bases from V and 0 from J, leaving 6 bases between them. CDR1 and CDR2 (germline): DFQATT, SNEGSKA (reference sequence). The CDR3 is CSAREAASGANVLTF. The CDR3 bases that were read are TGCAGTGCTAGAGAGGCTGCCTCTGGGGCCAACGTC.

There are many counts of this clone. The CDR3 loop reads CSAHTVPNYGYTF. The CDR3 bases that were read are TGCAGTGCTCATACGGTTCCTAACTATGGC. This chain uses TRBV20-1 with TRBJ1-2; no clear D. The read stops 3 residues short of the end of the CDR3; the missing end is completed from the germline J gene. V was clipped by 5 bases and J by 0 bases, with 10 bases between them. Germline V gene data show CDR1 as DFQATT and CDR2 as SNEGSKA (reference sequence). The CDR3 totals 13 residues.

For this clone: The read comes to an end 3 residues before the CDR3 does, leaving the germline J gene to fill in the end. The V call is TRBV6-1, the J call TRBJ1-5, with 9 nucleotides matching TRBD1. The junction had 6 bases not matched to a gene; V was cut back by 4 bases and J by 2 bases. Germline CDR1 is MNHNS and CDR2 is SASEGT. CDR3 size: 16 residues. Incomplete CDR3 DNA: TGTGCCAGCAGTGGGGCGAGACAGGGGGGCAATCAGCCC. It codes for CASSGARQGGNQP. The whole CDR3 sequence is CASSGARQGGNQPQHF.